Below, 10 T cell receptor beta chains from the same sample are listed, as sequenced in a study of blood T cell repertoires in COVID-19. Generated by immunoSEQ multiplex PCR, the TCRdb table keeps only in-frame clones and is missing some. The sample holds 340,000 or so clones, about 86% seen once. The sequenced sample was PBMCs or T cells enriched from blood (not recorded which). The receptor source for this set is a woman aged 40 to 49 with acute COVID-19.

This clone has a handful of counts. V is TRBV28 and J is TRBJ1-1, with 8 nucleotides matching TRBD1. The V segment lost 6 bases and the J segment 1 base; nucleotides outside the gene matches: 4. CDR3 length equals 14 residues. CDR1 and CDR2 (germline): MDHEN, SYDVKM. Written as DNA, the CDR3 is TGTGCCAGCAGAGCTACAGGGGGGAACACTGAAGCTTTCTTT. It yields the protein CASRATGGNTEAFF.

This clone was seen once. This chain links TRBV19 with TRBJ2-2, with D possibly matching TRBD2 (5 bases). Germline values: CDR1 LNHDA, CDR2 SQIVND (reference sequence). V lost 6 bases and J lost 1, with 12 bases in between. The CDR3 totals 15 residues. Here the CDR3 reads CASRLETWNTGELFF. The DNA for the CDR3 is TGTGCCAGTAGACTAGAAACTTGGAACACCGGGGAGCTGTTTTTT.

The chain recombines TRBV5-1 with TRBJ2-3, with a weak D call TRBD1 (5 bases). The CDR3 contains 15 residues. Trimming shortened V by 0 bases and J by 0 bases, and 8 bases separated the two germline ends. Germline assignment: CDR1 SGHRS and CDR2 YFSETQ. This chain's CDR3 is CASSLEPGSTDTQYF. The CDR3 nucleotides read TGCGCCAGCAGCTTGGAGCCAGGGAGCACAGATACGCAGTATTTT.

The chain couples TRBV7-2 to TRBJ2-1; D possibly corresponds to TRBD2 (5 bases). This CDR3 spans 15 amino acids. From germline, CDR1 is SGHTA and CDR2 FQGNSA. The V end was cut by 0 bases, the J end by 2 bases, with 8 bases between. The CDR3 sequence is CASSLAGVAYNEQFF. The CDR3 DNA reads as TGTGCCAGCAGCTTAGCGGGAGTAGCCTACAATGAGCAGTTCTTC.

This rearrangement joins TRBV7-9 to TRBJ1-2, with D perhaps matching TRBD1 (5 bases). V was trimmed by 1 base and J by 3 bases, leaving 18 bases between them. The germline V gene has CDR1 SEHNR and CDR2 FQNEAQ (reference sequence). CDR3 length: 17 amino acids. The CDR3 DNA sequence: TGTGCCAGCAGCTTAGGAAAGCTCGGCAGGGCCGACTATGGCTACACCTTC. Translation gives CASSLGKLGRADYGYTF.

This clone appeared once. The chain couples TRBV27 to TRBJ1-5; D perhaps matches TRBD1 (5 bases). V lost 3 bases and J 10 bases, leaving 13 bases between the germline ends. This CDR3 is 13 amino acids long. CDR1 and CDR2 (germline): MNHEY, SMNVEV (reference sequence). This CDR3 is CASSFRWGDPQHF. The CDR3 region has the DNA TGTGCCAGCAGTTTCCGGTGGGGGGATCCCCAGCATTTT.

A few counts support this clone. The chain employs TRBV4-1 and TRBJ2-1, with 11 bases that match TRBD2. J was trimmed by 7 bases and V by 1 base; bases with no gene match: 9. The CDR3 consists of 17 residues. Germline V lookup: CDR1 MGHRA, CDR2 YSYEKL. The CDR3 DNA sequence: TGCGCCAGCAGCCAAGTTACGACTAGCGGGGTTGGAAATGAGCAGTTCTTC. Its protein product is CASSQVTTSGVGNEQFF.

The chain combines TRBV4-3 with TRBJ1-4; the D gene is possibly TRBD1 (5 bases). With 1 base removed from V and 10 bases from J, the gap between germline ends came to 16 bases. The germline V gene encodes CDR1 LGHNA and CDR2 YSLEER. The CDR3 totals 15 residues. The CDR3 DNA sequence: TGCGCCAGCAGCCAAGGAATTGACGCGGGGCGAAAACTGTTTTTT. Translating gives CASSQGIDAGRKLFF.

The V gene is TRBV28, the J gene TRBJ2-2, with TRBD2 matching over 12 bases. Losses at the gene ends were 5 bases for V and 0 bases for J; bases not matched to a gene: 4. CDR3 length: 17 amino acids. Germline V CDR1 and CDR2: MDHEN, SYDVKM. For the CDR3, the DNA is TGTGCCAGCAGTCCCGGGACTAGCGGGCCGAACACCGGGGAGCTGTTTTTT. Translating it yields CASSPGTSGPNTGELFF.

The rearrangement joins TRBV10-1 to TRBJ2-7, with a weak D call TRBD2 (6 bases). The CDR3 is made up of 18 amino acids. Germline CDR1 is WNHNN and CDR2 is SYGVQD (reference sequence). The V and J ends lost 6 bases and 3 bases respectively, with 27 bases between them. Written as DNA, the CDR3 is TGCGCCAGCAGCGAGAGACGACCGGAGGGAATCGGAATCTACGAGCAGTACTTC. Its protein is CASSERRPEGIGIYEQYF.